A single T cell receptor beta chain is shown here with its context. This specimen belongs to a study of cytomegalovirus exposure and HLA in healthy donors. With 60 Vbeta and 13 Jbeta primers, the PCR was carried out. The assay was immunoSEQ multiplex PCR, and TCRdb's table has in-frame clones only and misses some. The sample shows approximately 150,000 clones, 77% of them seen only once. The germline V gene encodes CDR1 MDHEN and CDR2 SYDVKM. The CDR3 extends over 15 amino acids. V was pared by 6 bases and J by 6 bases, with 18 bases between. Sequencing was carried out using PBMCs. This rearrangement joins TRBV28 to TRBJ1-5, with D maybe TRBD1 (5 bases). This TCR derives from a woman in her twenties or thirties in good health and CMV-seronegative. The CDR3 sequence is CASRQIPGGFQPQHF. Written as DNA, the CDR3 is TGTGCCAGCAGGCAAATCCCCGGGGGGTTTCAGCCCCAGCATTTT.